The T cell receptor beta chain under discussion was sequenced for a study of a mutant IDH1 vaccine in newly diagnosed glioma. Germline CDR1 SGHRS, CDR2 YFSETQ. The CDR3 loop spans 19 amino acids. With V trimmed by 0 bases and J by 3 bases, 12 bases remained unmatched. Time point meaning: week 23, last vaccination. Every vaccine dose comprised 300 ug of mutant IDH1 20-mer peptide plus topical imiquimod. Only in-frame clones appear in the TCRdb table, and some are missing; sequencing was by immunoSEQ multiplex PCR. Here the sample spans approximately 82,000 clones, 85% to 90% being singletons. A note on this clone: Its target is unknown.

The V call is TRBV5-1, the J call TRBJ2-2; 9 bases are a match to TRBD1. This receptor was identified in a woman in her forties or fifties with glioma. Specimen: PBMCs, collected from a glioma patient whose treatment included an IDH1 peptide vaccine. DNA of the CDR3: TGCGCCAGCAGCTTGGCCATAAAGGGACAGGGAGAGGACACCGGGGAGCTGTTTTTT. As protein: CASSLAIKGQGEDTGELFF. Using reference TRBV5-1 and TRBJ2-2 for the parts outside the CDR3, the full variable domain is KAGVTQTPRYLIKTRGQQVTLSCSPISGHRSVSWYQQTPGQGLQFLFEYFSETQRNKGNFPGRFSGRQFSNSRSEMNVSTLELGDSALYLCASSLAIKGQGEDTGELFFGEGSRLTVL.